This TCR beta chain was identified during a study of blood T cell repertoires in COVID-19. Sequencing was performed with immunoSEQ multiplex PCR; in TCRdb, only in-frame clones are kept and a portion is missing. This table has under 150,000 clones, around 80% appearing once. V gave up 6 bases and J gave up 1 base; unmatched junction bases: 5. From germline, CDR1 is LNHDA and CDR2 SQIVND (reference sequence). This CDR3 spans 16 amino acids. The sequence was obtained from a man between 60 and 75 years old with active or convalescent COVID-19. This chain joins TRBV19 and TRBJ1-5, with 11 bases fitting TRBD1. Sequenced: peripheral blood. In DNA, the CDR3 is TGTGCCAGTAGACCAGGGGACAGGGGGAGCAATCAGCCCCAGCATTTT. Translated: CASRPGDRGSNQPQHF.